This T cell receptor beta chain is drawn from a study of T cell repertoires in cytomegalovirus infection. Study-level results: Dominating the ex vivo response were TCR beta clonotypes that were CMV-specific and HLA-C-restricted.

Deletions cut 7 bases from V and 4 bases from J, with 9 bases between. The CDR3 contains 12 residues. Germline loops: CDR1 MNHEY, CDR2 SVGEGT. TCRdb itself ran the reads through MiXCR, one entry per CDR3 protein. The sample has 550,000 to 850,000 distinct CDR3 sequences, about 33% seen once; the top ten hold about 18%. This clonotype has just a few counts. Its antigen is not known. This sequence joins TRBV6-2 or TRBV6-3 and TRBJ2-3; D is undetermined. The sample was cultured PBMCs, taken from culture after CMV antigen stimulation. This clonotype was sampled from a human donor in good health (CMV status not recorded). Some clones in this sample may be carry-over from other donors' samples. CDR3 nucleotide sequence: TGTGCCAGCAAAACCTCGGCAGATACGCAGTATTTT. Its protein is CASKTSADTQYF.